These 16 T cell receptor beta chains were all obtained from the same sample, sequenced in a study of T cell responses to AZD1222 COVID-19 vaccine (TCRdb year 2021). The receptor library was made with the immunoSEQ multiplex PCR assay. TCRdb took over this immuneACCESS table, retaining in-frame rearrangements with V and J assigned. Such tables are incomplete; in checked studies, under half of the missing clones stem from an unresolved V gene, and the remainder is unexplained. The sample table holds about 120,000 clones, of which around 87% were seen once. About 3.1% of the sample belongs to the ten largest clones. The sample's time point label, in plain terms: baseline before first vaccination. Here the sequenced sample was peripheral blood, taken on day 0 of AZD1222 vaccination. The receptors were gathered from an adult in good health.

The chain recombines TRBV27 with TRBJ1-5; D remains ambiguous. Germline V gene sequence: CDR1 MNHEY, CDR2 SMNVEV (reference sequence). The CDR3 covers 15 residues. The V gene lost 4 bases and the J gene lost 1 base, with 11 bases spanning the gap. CDR3 amino acids: CASSSSRRSNQPQHF. The CDR3 DNA follows: TGTGCCAGCAGTTCGAGTAGGAGAAGCAATCAGCCCCAGCATTTT.

This clone was observed a single time. This chain connects TRBV28 to TRBJ1-5, with D tentatively TRBD1 (6 bases). CDR3 length: 16 amino acids. Trimming pared 6 bases from V and 4 bases from J, leaving 19 bases between. From germline, CDR1 is MDHEN and CDR2 SYDVKM. CDR3 sequence: CASRPPGTGANQPQHF. CDR3 bases: TGTGCCAGCAGACCACCCGGGACGGGGGCTAATCAGCCCCAGCATTTT. The complete variable domain, with remaining parts taken from reference TRBV28 and TRBJ1-5, reads DVKVTQSSRYLVKRTGEKVFLECVQDMDHENMFWYRQDPGLGLRLIYFSYDVKMKEKGDIPEGYSVSREKKERFSLILESASTNQTSMYLCASRPPGTGANQPQHFGDGTRLSIL.

CDR3 in amino acids: CASSIRVGDTEAFF. CDR3 sequence (DNA): TGTGCCAGTAGTATTAGGGTCGGGGACACTGAAGCTTTCTTT. The rearrangement uses TRBV19 and TRBJ1-1; no definite D call. Trimming stripped 3 bases from V and 3 bases from J, with 11 bases between. The germline V gene encodes CDR1 LNHDA and CDR2 SQIVND (reference sequence). The CDR3 spans 14 residues. The complete variable domain, with remaining parts taken from reference TRBV19 and TRBJ1-1, reads DGGITQSPKYLFRKEGQNVTLSCEQNLNHDAMYWYRQDPGQGLRLIYYSQIVNDFQKGDIAEGYSVSREKKESFPLTVTSAQKNPTAFYLCASSIRVGDTEAFFGQGTRLTVV.

As DNA, the CDR3 is TGTGCCAGCAGCCGACGGGACTGGGATAATGAGCAGTTCTTC. It translates to CASSRRDWDNEQFF. This chain connects TRBV11-2 to TRBJ2-1, with D possibly being TRBD2 (6 bases). CDR3 size: 14 residues. From germline, CDR1 is SGHAT and CDR2 FQNNGV. V was cut by 5 bases and J by 7 bases, with 15 bases left in between.

This clone has a single count. CDR3 sequence reads: CASPGTSTPYGYTF. DNA for the CDR3: TGTGCCTCCCCGGGGACTTCAACCCCCTATGGCTACACCTTC. The chain uses TRBV30 and TRBJ1-2; tentative D call: TRBD1 (5 bases). Looked up from germline, CDR1 is GTSNPN and CDR2 is SVGIG (reference sequence). This CDR3 comprises 14 residues. Trimming left V 7 bases short and J 4 bases short, with 19 bases between.

The CDR3 region is CASSLVGGEAYEQYF. The DNA of the CDR3 is TGTGCCAGCAGCTTAGTCGGGGGAGAAGCCTACGAGCAGTACTTC. The chain uses TRBV7-9 and TRBJ2-7, with D perhaps TRBD2 (6 bases). CDR1 SEHNR and CDR2 FQNEAQ come from the germline V gene (reference sequence). The CDR3 consists of 15 residues. V was pared by 1 base and J by 2 bases, with 12 bases between.

The rearrangement joins TRBV5-1 to TRBJ1-1; D call uncertain. This CDR3 is 16 amino acids long. Germline V CDR1 and CDR2: SGHRS, YFSETQ. V was pared by 0 bases and J by 4 bases, with 16 bases between. For the CDR3, the DNA is TGCGCCAGCAGCTTGGCCCTGGTGGGGATGGCCACTGAAGCTTTCTTT. Residues: CASSLALVGMATEAFF.

For the CDR3, the DNA is TGTGCCAGCAGCATCCTAGACAGGGGGAGCACAGATACGCAGTATTTT. Translation gives CASSILDRGSTDTQYF. The chain recombines TRBV21-1 with TRBJ2-3; the table names TRBD1, a call not compared with the DNA. TRBV21-1 is shown as a pseudogene. CDR3 size: 16 residues.

This chain connects TRBV15 to TRBJ1-6; TRBD1 aligns across 7 bases. Trimming at V came to 0 bases and at J to 7 bases, leaving 3 bases not matched to a gene. Germline loops: CDR1 LNHNV, CDR2 YYDKDF (reference sequence). The CDR3 is 15 amino acids. CDR3 region: CATSRDDRVNSPLHF. The CDR3 DNA sequence: TGTGCCACCAGCAGAGATGACAGGGTAAATTCACCCCTCCACTTT.

This CDR3 reads CASRDTGGPTEEAFF. In DNA, the CDR3 is TGTGCCAGCAGGGACACAGGGGGCCCCACTGAGGAAGCTTTCTTT. The V gene is TRBV6-5, the J gene TRBJ1-1; 9 bases are shared with TRBD1. The ends lost 6 bases at V and 8 bases at J; junction bases unmatched: 13. CDR3 size: 15 residues. CDR1 is MNHEY and CDR2 is SVGAGI in the germline V gene.

The V call is TRBV28, the J call TRBJ1-2; perhaps TRBD1 as D (6 bases). CDR3 length equals 11 residues. CDR1 and CDR2 (germline): MDHEN, SYDVKM. Deletions cut 5 bases from V and 13 bases from J, with 14 bases between. CDR3 region: CASSTGTKLTF. CDR3 sequence (DNA): TGTGCCAGCAGTACCGGGACAAAGCTCACCTTC.

This chain connects TRBV7-2 to TRBJ2-3; possibly TRBD2 for D (6 bases). V was pared by 9 bases and J by 0 bases, with 16 bases between. The CDR3 is made up of 15 amino acids. The V gene's germline CDR1 is SGHTA and CDR2 FQGNSA. CDR3 bases: TGTGCCAGTACTTACGGGGGAACTAGCACAGATACGCAGTATTTT. This encodes CASTYGGTSTDTQYF.

V and J are TRBV10-2 and TRBJ1-2; no clear D. The CDR3 spans 13 residues. The germline V and J ends were trimmed by 8 bases and 1 base, with 11 bases remaining between them. CDR1 and CDR2 from the germline V gene are WSHSY and SAAADI. The CDR3 region is CASLRELNYGYTF. The CDR3 DNA reads as TGCGCCAGCTTGAGGGAACTTAACTATGGCTACACCTTC.

This clone is a singleton in its sample. This chain joins TRBV7-3 and TRBJ2-7; possible D gene TRBD2, 5 bases. The CDR3 spans 17 residues. The ends were cut back, 2 bases at V and 4 bases at J, with 21 bases in the middle. The germline gives CDR1 SGHTA, CDR2 FQGTGA. The chain's CDR3 is CASSLFGRGSQEYEQYF. CDR3 DNA sequence: TGTGCCAGCAGCTTATTCGGTCGGGGTTCGCAAGAGTACGAGCAGTACTTC. The full variable domain, its missing parts supplied by reference TRBV7-3 and TRBJ2-7, is GAGVSQTPSNKVTEKGKYVELRCDPISGHTALYWYRQSLGQGPEFLIYFQGTGAADDSGLPNDRFFAVRPEGSVSTLKIQRTERGDSAVYLCASSLFGRGSQEYEQYFGPGTRLTVT.

The chain joins TRBV6-5 to TRBJ2-2; D is unresolved. In germline, CDR1 is MNHEY, CDR2 SVGAGI. Trimming took 7 bases from V and 1 from J, leaving 10 bases between them. The CDR3 length is 14 residues. CDR3 in DNA: TGTGCCAGCATCCAGCGAGGGAACACCGGGGAGCTGTTTTTT. This gives the protein CASIQRGNTGELFF.

The chain carries TRBV5-1 and TRBJ2-7, with 7 bases aligning to TRBD2. The V gene's germline CDR1 is SGHRS and CDR2 YFSETQ. V dropped 4 bases and J dropped 1; count of bases not matched to a gene: 2. The CDR3 contains 13 residues. This chain's CDR3 is CASSQGGSYEQYF. The CDR3 coding sequence is TGCGCCAGCAGCCAGGGAGGGTCCTACGAGCAGTACTTC.